One sample yielded the 18 T cell receptor beta chains listed below, sequenced in a study of response to subunit inactivated influenza vaccine. TCRdb reprocessed the RT-PCR reads via MiXCR and lists one record per CDR3 protein. The sample includes about 520,000 distinct CDR3 sequences, approximately 7.7% of them seen just once. Material: PBMCs from blood, obtained roughly 24 months after vaccination. Receptors were obtained from a man between 50 and 75 years old who received an inactivated influenza vaccine.

This clonotype has only a few counts. J is TRBJ2-1 and V is TRBV15, with D perhaps assigned TRBD1 or TRBD2 (5 bases each). The V end was cut by 5 bases, the J end by 8 bases, with 10 bases between. The CDR3 has 12 amino acids. Germline lookup yields CDR1 LNHNV and CDR2 YYDKDF (reference sequence). DNA of the CDR3: TGTGCCACCAGCTACGTGGGGGATGAGCAGTTCTTC. This translates into CATSYVGDEQFF.

The V call is TRBV15, the J call TRBJ2-1, with no clear D. Germline V gene sequence: CDR1 LNHNV, CDR2 YYDKDF (reference sequence). The CDR3 contains 13 residues. V lost 1 base and J lost 4, with 5 bases in between. CDR3 region: CATSRGDYNEQFF. The CDR3 DNA sequence: TGTGCCACCAGCAGAGGCGATTACAATGAGCAGTTCTTC. The variable domain in full, completed from reference TRBV15 and TRBJ2-1, reads DAMVIQNPRYQVTQFGKPVTLSCSQTLNHNVMYWYQQKSSQAPKLLFHYYDKDFNNEADTPDNFQSRRPNTSFCFLDIRSPGLGDTAMYLCATSRGDYNEQFFGPGTRLTVL.

This clonotype was counted a few times. V is TRBV5-4 and J is TRBJ2-5; 8 bases map to TRBD1. This CDR3 contains 15 residues. V lost 2 bases and J lost 4; bases outside the gene matches: 7. The germline V gene encodes CDR1 SGHNT and CDR2 YYREEE (reference sequence). CDR3 sequence: CASSFRTGIGETQYF. CDR3 bases: TGTGCCAGCAGCTTCCGGACAGGGATAGGAGAGACCCAGTACTTC.

At least ten counts were recorded for this clonotype. This chain connects TRBV12-3 or TRBV12-4 to TRBJ2-2; no clear D gene. The V gene lost 1 base and the J gene lost 0 bases, with 6 bases spanning the gap. The CDR3 sequence is 15 residues long. The CDR3 loop is CASSLGMANTGELFF. CDR3 nucleotide sequence: TGTGCCAGCAGTTTAGGGATGGCGAACACCGGGGAGCTGTTTTTT.

This clonotype was counted between two and nine times. V usage is TRBV7-8 and J usage is TRBJ2-7; D ambiguous. The CDR3 covers 14 residues. V lost 2 bases, J lost 2 bases, and 10 bases lay in between. CDR1 is SGHVS and CDR2 is FQNEAQ in the germline V gene. CDR3 residues: CASSLSGPPYEQYF. In DNA form, the CDR3 reads TGTGCCAGCAGCTTATCGGGCCCGCCCTACGAGCAGTACTTC.

In this sample, this clonotype turned up many times. The chain has TRBV5-1 and TRBJ1-1; 7 bases align to TRBD1. The V gene end was trimmed by 3 bases and the J gene end by 5 bases; junction bases not matched to a gene: 4. CDR1 SGHRS and CDR2 YFSETQ come from the germline V gene. CDR3 size: 13 residues. This CDR3 is CASSSGQNTEAFF. In nucleotides, the CDR3 is TGCGCCAGCAGCTCGGGACAGAATACTGAAGCTTTCTTT.

This clonotype has at least ten counts. The rearrangement links TRBV29-1 to TRBJ2-4, with a weak D call TRBD1 (6 bases). V lost 2 bases and J 10 bases, leaving 12 bases between the germline ends. The CDR3 is made up of 12 amino acids. Germline V gives CDR1 SQVTM, CDR2 ANQGSEA. CDR3 amino acids: CSVENRQGIQYF. The DNA of the CDR3 is TGCAGCGTTGAAAATAGGCAGGGGATTCAGTACTTC. The entire variable domain, with the rest obtained from reference TRBV29-1 and TRBJ2-4, is as follows: SAVISQKPSRDICQRGTSLTIQCQVDSQVTMMFWYRQQPGQSLTLIATANQGSEATYESGFVIDKFPISRPNLTFSTLTVSNMSPEDSSIYLCSVENRQGIQYFGAGTRLSVL.

The rearrangement uses TRBV6-2 or TRBV6-3 and TRBJ1-6, with a tentative D call TRBD1 (5 bases). Trimming cost V 4 bases and J 7 bases, with 20 bases left between them. The CDR3 is 17 residues long. Germline V gives CDR1 MNHEY, CDR2 SVGEGT. The CDR3 nucleotides are TGTGCCAGCAGTTCGGAAAAGGGGAGCATAACGAATTCACCCCTCCACTTT. It translates to CASSSEKGSITNSPLHF.

Details on this clonotype: A much larger clone lies a single base off, so this may be a read error. The chain combines TRBV20-1 with TRBJ2-7; D is unresolved. The CDR3 extends over 12 amino acids. Germline V gene data show CDR1 as DFQATT and CDR2 as SNEGSKA (reference sequence). The CDR3 sequence is CSARVYAYGQYF. The CDR3 nucleotides are TGCAGTGCTAGAGTCTACGCCTACGGGCAGTACTTC.

The V call is TRBV20-1, the J call TRBJ2-3, with TRBD2 matching over 7 bases. J was trimmed by 4 bases and V by 4 bases; bases with no gene match: 2. Germline CDR1 DFQATT, CDR2 SNEGSKA (reference sequence). The CDR3 is 12 residues long. The CDR3 loop is CSAMRESDTQYF. CDR3 sequence (DNA): TGCAGTGCTATGCGGGAGTCAGATACGCAGTATTTT.

This clonotype has only a few counts. The junction differs from germline at one of its ends, possibly a read error. This sequence joins TRBV20-1 and TRBJ2-2; 10 positions match TRBD1. Germline loops: CDR1 DFQATT, CDR2 SNEGSKA (reference sequence). The CDR3 length is 19 residues. CDR3 sequence (DNA): TGCAGTGCTAGAGATCTTGATTTACAGGGACAGGGGTTGCCCGGGCAGCTGTTTTTT. It specifies CSARDLDLQGQGLPGQLFF.

As DNA, the CDR3 is TGTGCCAGCAGCTTAGCCCCCGGGACAGGCCAATCTAGAAGCTCCTACGAGCAGTACTTC. It translates to CASSLAPGTGQSRSSYEQYF. This rearrangement joins TRBV7-8 to TRBJ2-7; TRBD1 matches at 8 bases. CDR3 length equals 20 residues. The germline CDR1 and CDR2 sequences are SGHVS and FQNEAQ. With V trimmed by 0 bases and J by 0 bases, 16 bases remained unmatched.

This clonotype was seen more than once but under ten times. The chain employs TRBV10-2 and TRBJ1-5; TRBD1 might be the D (5 bases). The CDR3 runs to 17 residues. V was trimmed by 5 bases and J by 0 bases, leaving 17 bases between them. Germline assignment: CDR1 WSHSY and CDR2 SAAADI. In nucleotides, the CDR3 is TGCGCCAGCAGTATAGCAGGGAGGGGATATAGCAATCAGCCCCAGCATTTT. Protein sequence: CASSIAGRGYSNQPQHF.

The chain uses TRBV6-1 and TRBJ1-2; TRBD1 is a possible D gene (5 bases). The V end was cut by 3 bases, the J end by 3 bases, with 14 bases between. In germline, CDR1 is MNHNS, CDR2 SASEGT. CDR3 length equals 15 residues. The CDR3 DNA sequence: TGTGCCAGCAGTGAGCCCGGGGGGAGGGACTATGGCTACACCTTC. It is translated as CASSEPGGRDYGYTF.

This clonotype occurred many times. J is TRBJ2-3 and V is TRBV7-2, with D possibly matching TRBD2 (6 bases). V was cut by 8 bases and J by 1 base, with 16 bases left in between. The CDR3 has 15 residues. The germline CDR1 and CDR2 sequences are SGHTA and FQGNSA. The CDR3 spells CASGGFSIGTDTQYF. The CDR3 DNA sequence: TGTGCCAGCGGAGGGTTTTCCATCGGCACAGATACGCAGTATTTT.

The J gene is TRBJ2-3, the V gene TRBV7-3; the match to TRBD2 covers 7 bases. Trimming removed 5 bases from V and 5 bases from J; junction bases left unmatched: 13. The CDR3 has 16 amino acids. The germline CDR1 and CDR2 sequences are SGHTA and FQGTGA. CDR3 bases: TGTGCCAGCAGCCCTTCCAGCGGGGCCCGGGAAGATACGCAGTATTTT. This gives the protein CASSPSSGAREDTQYF. Complete variable domain (other parts from reference TRBV7-3 and TRBJ2-3): GAGVSQTPSNKVTEKGKYVELRCDPISGHTALYWYRQSLGQGPEFLIYFQGTGAADDSGLPNDRFFAVRPEGSVSTLKIQRTERGDSAVYLCASSPSSGAREDTQYFGPGTRLTVL.

This clonotype was found many times. The genes are TRBV2 and TRBJ2-2; TRBD2 agrees at 8 bases. Germline values: CDR1 SNHLY, CDR2 FYNNEI. The length of the CDR3 is 13 residues. V gave up 6 bases and J gave up 4 bases; unmatched junction bases: 1. Here the CDR3 DNA reads TGTGCCAGCAGGAGCGGGGGCACCGGGGAGCTGTTTTTT. The encoded protein is CASRSGGTGELFF.

This clonotype was counted between two and nine times. The rearrangement uses TRBV4-3 and TRBJ2-3; tentative D call: TRBD1 (5 bases). The ends were cut back, 0 bases at V and 1 base at J, with 17 bases in the middle. The CDR3 loop spans 18 amino acids. From germline, CDR1 is LGHNA and CDR2 YSLEER. The CDR3 nucleotides are TGCGCCAGCAGCCAAGAAATATGGCAGGGCGGCCGCACAGATACGCAGTATTTT. Encoded protein: CASSQEIWQGGRTDTQYF.